This paragraph covers one T cell receptor (beta chain) sequence. The junction differs from germline at one of its ends, possibly a read error. This sample is part of a study of tumor-infiltrating lymphocytes in primary liver carcinoma. It was from around 18-30 mg of unsorted bulk tissue that RNA and DNA were co-extracted. The CDR3 runs to 13 residues. Germline loops: CDR1 SQVTM, CDR2 ANQGSEA. With roughly 500 ng total RNA as template and a constant-region primer, TCR beta cDNA was made. Three nested multiplex PCR rounds, a slightly modified ARM-PCR method, built the TCR beta libraries. A C-beta reverse primer and TRBV1-TRBV30 forward primers served in each of the first two PCR rounds, at 10 cycles apiece. TCRdb analysed the multiplex PCR reads with MiXCR anew, one entry per CDR3 protein. In the table there are under 90,000 distinct CDR3 sequences, around 70% of which are singletons.

Input material: liver tumor tissue from sampling region 1. Subset here: tumor region T1, superior pole. The V and J genes are TRBV29-1 and TRBJ2-1, with D perhaps TRBD1 (5 bases). This TCR derives from a man aged 40-50 years with primary liver carcinoma and hepatitis B virus infection. The CDR3: CSVEDIVGNEQFF. In DNA form, the CDR3 reads TGCAGTGTTGAGGACATCGTGGGCAATGAGCAGTTCTTC.